The clone carrying this TCR beta chain was seen many times. Sample time point: longitudinal time-point 2. For the unsorted libraries, 2 million PBMCs stored at -80 C served as input. The CDR3 covers 13 residues. Trimming stripped 5 bases from V and 3 bases from J, with 10 bases between. Germline CDR1 is SGHVS and CDR2 is FQNEAQ. The cDNA came from 5'RACE with 10-nucleotide random UMIs. Sequencing of 15-18 subjects in each run yielded over 190 million TCR-beta sequences. TCRdb re-called the 5' RACE reads through MiXCR, storing one row per CDR3 protein. The repertoire consists of roughly 48,000 distinct CDR3 sequences, with over 10% occurring once and the leading ten covering 4.5%. This record comes from a study of neurological immune-mediated disorders.

The chain employs TRBV7-8 and TRBJ1-1; TRBD1 might be the D (6 bases). This clonotype was obtained from a male donor with HTLV-1-associated myelopathy (HAM/TSP). The specimen sequenced was PBMCs. DNA of the CDR3: TGTGCCAGCAGCCAACAGGGTCACACTGAAGCTTTCTTT. It yields the protein CASSQQGHTEAFF.